Below are 18 T cell receptor beta chains sequenced from a single sample in a study of T cells after yellow fever vaccination. TCRdb itself ran the 5' RACE reads through MiXCR, one entry per CDR3 protein. The sample consists of hundreds of thousands of distinct CDR3 sequences, around an eighth of them appearing once. Sequenced here: PBMCs, sampled on the day of the yellow fever booster vaccination. These receptors were collected from a man between 25 and 39 years old who received the YFV17D yellow fever vaccine.

This clonotype was seen more than once but under ten times. The chain combines TRBV7-2 with TRBJ2-5; TRBD1 agrees at 7 bases. J lost 5 bases, V lost 5 bases, and 8 bases had no gene match. The CDR3 runs to 14 residues. Germline V lookup: CDR1 SGHTA, CDR2 FQGNSA. CDR3 protein: CASSRQGRLETQYF. CDR3 DNA: TGTGCCAGCAGCCGACAGGGTAGATTGGAGACCCAGTACTTC.

Only a few counts were recorded for this clonotype. This rearrangement joins TRBV28 to TRBJ1-4; maybe TRBD1 (5 bases). The V gene lost 6 bases and the J gene lost 3 bases, with 14 bases spanning the gap. The CDR3 sequence is 15 residues long. The V gene's germline CDR1 is MDHEN and CDR2 SYDVKM. For the CDR3, the DNA is TGTGCCAGCAGCCCGTCGGGGGGTCCTAATGAAAAACTGTTTTTT. Protein sequence: CASSPSGGPNEKLFF.

Many counts were recorded for this clonotype. The chain has TRBV12-3 or TRBV12-4 and TRBJ2-6; TRBD1 matches 7 bases. J was trimmed by 4 bases and V by 7 bases; bases with no gene match: 4. This CDR3 has 14 amino acids. As DNA, the CDR3 is TGTGCCAGCACCACAGGGGTCGGGGCCAACGTCCTGACTTTC. Protein sequence: CASTTGVGANVLTF.

There are a few counts of this clonotype. V usage is TRBV5-1 and J usage is TRBJ2-3; no reliable D call. The CDR3 extends over 17 amino acids. V gave up 3 bases and J gave up 1 base, with 18 bases separating them. From germline, CDR1 is SGHRS and CDR2 YFSETQ. The CDR3 here is CASSSGGYDLGTDTQYF. In DNA, the CDR3 is TGCGCCAGCAGCTCGGGTGGGTACGACCTCGGCACAGATACGCAGTATTTT.

The chain joins TRBV20-1 to TRBJ2-5; D possibly corresponds to TRBD1 (6 bases). The V end was cut by 5 bases, the J end by 5 bases, with 12 bases between. This CDR3 is built from 12 residues. Per the germline V gene, CDR1 is DFQATT and CDR2 is SNEGSKA (reference sequence). In DNA form, the CDR3 reads TGCAGTGCTCCGGACAGTGGGGAGACCCAGTACTTC. Translating gives CSAPDSGETQYF.

The genes are TRBV24-1 and TRBJ2-3; no clear D. Per the germline V gene, CDR1 is KGHDR and CDR2 is SFDVKD. V was cut by 7 bases and J by 2 bases, with 6 bases left in between. CDR3 length: 12 residues. Here the CDR3 DNA reads TGTGCCACCAGGACCGCCACAGATACGCAGTATTTT. It specifies CATRTATDTQYF.

The J gene is TRBJ2-3, the V gene TRBV12-3 or TRBV12-4; TRBD2 matches at 8 bases. There are 16 residues in the CDR3. The junction had 8 bases not matched to a gene; V was cut back by 5 bases and J by 1 base. CDR3 nucleotides: TGTGCCAGCAGTGGATTAGCGGGGCTGGGCACAGATACGCAGTATTTT. This translates into CASSGLAGLGTDTQYF.

The chain has TRBV12-3 or TRBV12-4 and TRBJ2-7; the D gene is possibly TRBD2 (5 bases). The CDR3 runs 15 residues. Trimming left V 6 bases short and J 3 bases short, with 18 bases between. The CDR3 region has the DNA TGTGCCAGCAGGACCGGACCTGCCGGGGACTACGAGCAGTACTTC. Its protein is CASRTGPAGDYEQYF.

CDR3 DNA sequence: TGTGCCAGCAGCAGGACAGGGTGGAACACCGGGGAGCTGTTTTTT. The encoded protein is CASSRTGWNTGELFF. This chain joins TRBV6-2 or TRBV6-3 and TRBJ2-2; 8 nucleotides line up with TRBD1. CDR1 and CDR2 (germline): MNHEY, SVGEGT. This CDR3 is 15 amino acids long. J gave up 1 base and V 6 bases, and 4 bases lay outside the gene matches.

This clonotype is labeled as medium-sized. The V and J genes are TRBV30 and TRBJ2-2, with 8 bases matching TRBD2. The CDR3 has 15 amino acids. J gave up 3 bases and V 3 bases, and 6 bases lay outside the gene matches. The V gene's germline CDR1 is GTSNPN and CDR2 SVGIG (reference sequence). Written as DNA, the CDR3 is TGTGCCTGGAGAGCCGGGACTAGTGACACCGGGGAGCTGTTTTTT. This gives the protein CAWRAGTSDTGELFF.

This clonotype was recorded a few times. The chain uses TRBV27 and TRBJ2-7; D perhaps matches TRBD1 (5 bases). Germline V gene sequence: CDR1 MNHEY, CDR2 SMNVEV (reference sequence). CDR3 length: 13 residues. Trimming cost V 1 base and J 5 bases, with 9 bases left between them. The CDR3 is CASSLLSRDEQYF. CDR3 nucleotides: TGTGCCAGCAGTTTATTGAGCAGGGACGAGCAGTACTTC.

This clonotype turned up a few times. CDR3 sequence reads: CASSSADGYEQYF. In DNA form, the CDR3 reads TGTGCCAGCAGTAGTGCGGATGGGTACGAGCAGTACTTC. The rearrangement links TRBV25-1 to TRBJ2-7; no reliable D call. Looked up from germline, CDR1 is MGHDK and CDR2 is SYGVNS. V was trimmed by 5 bases and J by 4 bases, leaving 12 bases between them. This CDR3 is 13 amino acids long.

This clonotype has just a few counts. The gene calls are TRBV7-2 and TRBJ2-7, with D possibly matching TRBD2 (6 bases). This CDR3 spans 15 amino acids. V dropped 6 bases and J dropped 3 bases, with 18 bases sitting between them. From germline, CDR1 is SGHTA and CDR2 FQGNSA. This CDR3 reads CASSRPVGGYYEQYF. The CDR3 bases are TGTGCCAGCAGTCGACCAGTCGGGGGATACTACGAGCAGTACTTC.

The chain has TRBV7-9 and TRBJ2-1; TRBD2 agrees at 11 bases. Germline V gene lookup returns CDR1 SEHNR and CDR2 FQNEAQ (reference sequence). J was trimmed by 3 bases and V by 8 bases; bases with no gene match: 3. The CDR3 sequence is 14 residues long. The CDR3 DNA sequence: TGTGCCAGCGTTCTAGCGGGAGGCTACAATGAGCAGTTCTTC. Translated, it gives CASVLAGGYNEQFF.

The chain has TRBV14 and TRBJ2-7; 11 nucleotides line up with TRBD2. Germline V gives CDR1 SGHDN, CDR2 FVKESK. Trimming removed 4 bases from V and 3 bases from J; junction bases left unmatched: 5. This CDR3 spans 15 amino acids. The CDR3 loop reads CASSPITSGSYEQYF. DNA of the CDR3: TGTGCCAGCAGCCCAATTACTAGCGGGAGCTACGAGCAGTACTTC.

This clonotype was counted a few times. The V gene is TRBV6-2 or TRBV6-3, the J gene TRBJ1-3; no definite D call. The CDR3 runs 18 residues. Trimming stripped 1 base from V and 0 bases from J, with 16 bases between. The germline V gene has CDR1 MNHEY and CDR2 SVGEGT. The CDR3 reads CASSYYSSSRDSGNTIYF. CDR3 bases: TGTGCCAGCAGTTACTACAGTTCTTCACGCGACTCTGGAAACACCATATATTTT.

This clonotype was seen only a few times. The CDR3 nucleotides read TGTGCCATCAGTGAGTCGGTTTTGGGGACAACGAATCAGCCCCAGCATTTT. It yields the protein CAISESVLGTTNQPQHF. The chain is built from TRBV10-3 and TRBJ1-5, with D possibly being TRBD1 (6 bases). The V gene lost 0 bases and the J gene lost 4 bases, with 16 bases spanning the gap. The CDR3 extends over 17 amino acids. Germline CDR1 and CDR2: ENHRY and SYGVKD.

The chain has TRBV4-3 and TRBJ2-3, with 8 bases aligning to TRBD2. V was pared by 0 bases and J by 3 bases, with 5 bases of the junction left unmatched. Germline CDR1 reads LGHNA; CDR2 reads YSLEER. The length of the CDR3 is 16 residues. This chain's CDR3 is CASSQDPPGGTDTQYF. In DNA form, the CDR3 reads TGCGCCAGCAGCCAAGATCCACCGGGGGGGACAGATACGCAGTATTTT.